The 10 T cell receptor beta chains reported below all come from one sample, sequenced in a study of CD8 T cells in ankylosing spondylitis. From the 5' RACE reads, TCRdb called clonotypes with MiXCR, one entry per CDR3 protein. The table shows about 750,000 distinct CDR3 sequences, with about 20% occurring only once. Study-wide findings and caveats: Fewer than 10 highly homologous variants made up a TCR beta motif that seemed to typify ankylosing spondylitis blood.

Their cognate antigens are unknown. The specimen sequenced was blood, either unsorted or a sorted T cell fraction (not recorded which). These receptors came from a male donor with ankylosing spondylitis.

In its sample, this clonotype was seen a few times. This rearrangement joins TRBV6-5 to TRBJ2-7; the D call may be TRBD1 or TRBD2 (6 bases each). V was trimmed by 7 bases and J by 3 bases, leaving 19 bases between them. The V gene's germline CDR1 is MNHEY and CDR2 SVGAGI. The CDR3 sequence is 15 residues long. CDR3 region: CASIMDLRGHYEQYF. DNA of the CDR3: TGTGCCAGCATTATGGACCTTCGGGGGCACTACGAGCAGTACTTC.

This clonotype occurred a few times. CDR3: CATSDFTGGIYEQYF. CDR3 nucleotide sequence: TGTGCCACCAGTGATTTTACGGGAGGGATCTACGAGCAGTACTTC. The chain joins TRBV24-1 to TRBJ2-7, with 8 bases identical to TRBD2. This CDR3 region has 15 residues. Germline CDR1 is KGHDR and CDR2 is SFDVKD. V gave up 1 base and J gave up 3 bases; unmatched junction bases: 4.

This clonotype has a count of ten or more. V and J are TRBV11-2 and TRBJ2-5; 9 positions match TRBD1. Germline V gene lookup returns CDR1 SGHAT and CDR2 FQNNGV. J gave up 7 bases and V 5 bases, and 11 bases lay outside the gene matches. This CDR3 is built from 15 residues. In DNA, the CDR3 is TGTGCCAGCAGCCGTCAGGGACAGGGTAGGGGGACCCAGTACTTC. Encoded protein: CASSRQGQGRGTQYF.

This clonotype has at least ten counts. CDR3 coding DNA: TGTGCCAGCAGCTCCAGGGTAAATCAGCCCCAGCATTTT. It specifies CASSSRVNQPQHF. The gene calls are TRBV7-6 and TRBJ1-5; maybe TRBD1 (5 bases). V shed 4 bases and J shed 4 bases, with 8 bases lying between them. The CDR3 sequence is 13 residues long. Germline loops: CDR1 SGHVS, CDR2 FNYEAQ.

This clonotype was recorded a few times. The chain carries TRBV7-3 and TRBJ2-2; 8 nucleotides align to TRBD2. J gave up 5 bases and V 6 bases, and 2 bases lay outside the gene matches. This CDR3 has 13 residues. Germline loops: CDR1 SGHTA, CDR2 FQGTGA. In nucleotides, the CDR3 is TGTGCCAGCAGACTAGCGGCGACCGGGGAGCTGTTTTTT. Its protein is CASRLAATGELFF.

As for this clonotype: The junction departs from germline at one end; a sequencing error may be responsible. This chain links TRBV5-6 with TRBJ2-6, with a possible D match to TRBD2 (6 bases). This CDR3 is 11 amino acids long. In germline, CDR1 is SGHDT, CDR2 YYEEEE. CDR3 in amino acids: CASSWEDVPTF. In nucleotides, the CDR3 is TGTGCCAGCAGCTGGGAGGACGTCCCGACTTTC.

This clonotype was counted at least ten times. The V call is TRBV20-1, the J call TRBJ1-4; D gene ambiguous. This CDR3 has 12 amino acids. Trimming cost V 3 bases and J 0 bases, with 2 bases left between them. CDR1 and CDR2 from the germline V gene are DFQATT and SNEGSKA (reference sequence). CDR3 residues: CSARTTNEKLFF. Written as DNA, the CDR3 is TGCAGTGCTAGGACAACTAATGAAAAACTGTTTTTT.

In its sample, this clonotype was seen a few times. V gene TRBV7-9 combines with J gene TRBJ2-7; D remains ambiguous. Trimming shortened V by 1 base and J by 5 bases, and 9 bases separated the two germline ends. The CDR3 spans 13 residues. Germline CDR1 reads SEHNR; CDR2 reads FQNEAQ (reference sequence). CDR3 region: CASSLGVGNEQYF. CDR3 coding DNA: TGTGCCAGCAGCTTAGGGGTAGGGAACGAGCAGTACTTC.

Regarding this clonotype: The missing conserved phenylalanine or tryptophan at the end of this CDR3 makes a read error likely. The chain has TRBV28 and TRBJ2-3; 8 bases align to TRBD1. The CDR3 extends over 15 amino acids. The ends lost 6 bases at V and 2 bases at J; junction bases unmatched: 7. Germline V gene sequence: CDR1 MDHEN, CDR2 SYDVKM. The CDR3 DNA sequence: TGTGCCAGCAGGGAAGACAGGGGCACCACAGATACGCAGTATGTT. This encodes CASREDRGTTDTQYV.

The gene calls are TRBV7-3 and TRBJ2-1; D gene ambiguous. CDR1 and CDR2 from the germline V gene are SGHTA and FQGTGA. V was cut by 4 bases and J by 10 bases, with 14 bases left in between. The CDR3 spans 13 residues. The CDR3 here is CASSSRGWGEQFF. The DNA for the CDR3 is TGTGCCAGCAGCTCCCGCGGTTGGGGAGAGCAGTTCTTC.